This T cell receptor (beta chain) was sequenced for a study of metastatic and nonmetastatic thyroid tumors. General study results and limits: As reported, TCR beta diversity in blood and tumor was significantly higher in malignant thyroid tumors than in benign nodules.

This clone came up a few times. Its matching antigen is unknown. Germline-derived CDR1 and CDR2 are SEHNR and FQNEAQ (reference sequence). Germline trimming cut 1 base from V and 2 bases from J; bases unmatched to any gene: 10. This CDR3 has 17 residues. TCRdb reassembled clones from the PCR reads with MiXCR. The top ten clones hold around 15% of a sample with tens of thousands of clones, around 20% of them seen once. Nobody among the patients had been given any treatment before thyroid surgery. The chain has TRBV7-9 and TRBJ2-5; TRBD2 agrees at 7 bases. Sequences were obtained from blood. This receptor was taken from a female donor with papillary thyroid cancer or a benign thyroid nodule (not recorded which). Some clones in this sample may be carry-over from other donors' samples. CDR3 amino acids: CASSLDWGGAVQETQYF. CDR3 DNA sequence: TGTGCCAGCAGCTTAGACTGGGGGGGAGCAGTTCAAGAGACCCAGTACTTC.